The clone carrying this T cell receptor (beta chain) was seen only a few times. What it binds is not known. This entry is derived from a study of T-cell memory formation after mild COVID-19. In the study overall: There were largely donor-specific TCR clusters. Study-wide findings and caveats: For contracting clones, CD4+ ones sat mainly in CM and EM, CD8+ in EMRA. Detection of some responders pre-infection suggested pre-existing cross-reactive memory T cells participated.

The 5'RACE method, run with constant-segment primers, produced TCR alpha and TCR beta cDNA libraries (carrying sample barcodes and UMIs). TCRdb reanalysed the 5' RACE reads using MiXCR and keeps one entry per CDR3 protein. The sample includes 350,000 or so distinct CDR3 sequences, under 25% of them seen just once. CDR3 size: 15 residues. Germline V CDR1 and CDR2: SGHRS, YFSETQ. With 3 bases removed from V and 3 bases from J, the gap between germline ends came to 16 bases. V and J are TRBV5-1 and TRBJ2-7; a possible D gene is TRBD2 (5 bases). This TCR derives from an adult woman who had mild COVID-19 (a few samples of this study predate the infection). Cell type and time point are not known. The source material was PBMCs or a T cell subset sorted from them (not recorded which). The CDR3 spells CASSSPGIEIYEQYF. CDR3 nucleotide sequence: TGCGCCAGCAGCTCTCCCGGGATCGAGATCTACGAGCAGTACTTC.